This T cell receptor (beta chain) stems from a study of T cell responses to AZD1222 COVID-19 vaccine. This CDR3 comprises 14 residues. V was pared by 2 bases and J by 2 bases, with 9 bases between. CDR1 and CDR2 from the germline V gene are SGHRS and YFSETQ. Notes on the study in general: Seropositive AZD1222 recipients at baseline numbered only six or seven. Dominant CD4 TCR responses targeted spike regions 160-218 and 743-854. All repertoire sampling was performed exclusively after the peak T cell response. Unmutated variant regions reportedly attract nearly half of all spike-specific TCRs.

TCRdb's copy holds only in-frame clones and misses some; the assay was immunoSEQ multiplex PCR. The top ten clones hold just over 5% of a sample with around 140,000 clones, about 94% of them seen once. Notes on this clone: What it binds is not known.

The sequence was collected from an adult in good health. The J gene is TRBJ2-3, the V gene TRBV5-1, with a weak D call TRBD2 (5 bases). The source was peripheral blood, collected on day 0 of AZD1222 vaccination. CDR3 region: CASSFPGFTDTQYF. The CDR3 DNA is TGCGCCAGCAGCTTCCCGGGGTTCACAGATACGCAGTATTTT.